The 13 T cell receptor beta chains reported below all come from one sample, sequenced in a study of T cell repertoires in cytomegalovirus infection. From the reads, TCRdb called clonotypes with MiXCR, one entry per CDR3 protein. This table has about half a million distinct CDR3 sequences, approximately 46% appearing once. The antigens for these receptors are not known. The sample here was cultured PBMCs, taken from culture after CMV antigen stimulation. The receptors originated from a human donor in good health (CMV status not recorded). Some clones in this sample may be carry-over from other donors' samples.

The rearrangement uses TRBV7-9 and TRBJ2-1, with D possibly being TRBD2 (5 bases). This CDR3 is built from 12 residues. CDR1 is SEHNR, CDR2 FQNEAQ, per germline (reference sequence). The V end lost 5 bases, the J end lost 9 bases, and 11 bases lay between the germline ends. CDR3 sequence (DNA): TGTGCCAGCAGCCGGACTCCTCCTGAGCAGTTCTTC. It specifies CASSRTPPEQFF.

The chain uses TRBV6-1 and TRBJ2-7; 8 bases agree with TRBD2. In germline, CDR1 is MNHNS, CDR2 SASEGT. V was clipped by 7 bases and J by 2 bases; unmatched bases: 7. This CDR3 contains 14 residues. This chain's CDR3 is CASTEGLAPYEQYF. The CDR3 bases are TGTGCCAGCACGGAAGGACTAGCCCCCTACGAGCAGTACTTC.

The chain recombines TRBV7-3 with TRBJ2-4; D gene unclear. The CDR3 is made up of 16 amino acids. Germline V gene lookup returns CDR1 SGHTA and CDR2 FQGTGA. The V end lost 2 bases, the J end lost 0 bases, and 11 bases lay between the germline ends. Written as DNA, the CDR3 is TGTGCCAGCAGCTTAGGGTCTACACTAGCCAAAAACATTCAGTACTTC. Amino acid sequence: CASSLGSTLAKNIQYF.

V usage is TRBV5-6 and J usage is TRBJ2-7, with unresolved D. V was clipped by 4 bases and J by 3 bases, with 20 bases between them. This CDR3 region has 16 residues. CDR1 is SGHDT and CDR2 is YYEEEE in the germline V gene. CDR3 amino acids: CASSLSGLVTDYEQYF. In DNA, the CDR3 is TGTGCCAGCAGCCTCTCGGGCCTCGTCACGGACTACGAGCAGTACTTC.

This rearrangement joins TRBV4-3 to TRBJ2-7; D remains ambiguous. Trimming removed 0 bases from V and 5 bases from J, with 17 bases in between. The CDR3 contains 16 residues. Germline V lookup: CDR1 LGHNA, CDR2 YSLEER. The CDR3 is CASSQDWPPVGHEQYF. The CDR3 region has the DNA TGCGCCAGCAGCCAAGATTGGCCGCCAGTGGGCCACGAGCAGTACTTC.

This clonotype was picked up a small number of times. This chain connects TRBV7-2 to TRBJ1-3, with TRBD1 identical over 7 bases. Germline V lookup: CDR1 SGHTA, CDR2 FQGNSA. The CDR3 consists of 15 residues. Trimming removed 7 bases from V and 4 bases from J; junction bases left unmatched: 10. The CDR3 DNA is TGTGCCAGCATCAAATCCCCAGGGGGAGGAAACACCATATATTTT. The encoded protein is CASIKSPGGGNTIYF. Filled out from reference TRBV7-2 and TRBJ1-3, the complete variable domain reads GAGVSQSPSNKVTEKGKDVELRCDPISGHTALYWYRQSLGQGLEFLIYFQGNSAPDKSGLPSDRFSAERTGGSVSTLTIQRTQQEDSAVYLCASIKSPGGGNTIYFGEGSWLTVV.

V usage is TRBV7-2 and J usage is TRBJ2-1; D perhaps matches TRBD1 (5 bases). CDR3 length: 16 residues. Germline V gene data show CDR1 as SGHTA and CDR2 as FQGNSA. V was clipped by 4 bases and J by 2 bases, with 15 bases between them. The CDR3 coding sequence is TGTGCCAGCAGCTCCCAGGGCGGATTGACCTACAATGAGCAGTTCTTC. It codes for CASSSQGGLTYNEQFF.

In its sample, this clonotype was seen a few times. The chain employs TRBV5-4 and TRBJ2-1; 12 bases are a match to TRBD2. V dropped 0 bases and J dropped 6; count of bases not matched to a gene: 13. Germline lookup yields CDR1 SGHNT and CDR2 YYREEE (reference sequence). The CDR3 has 19 residues. The CDR3 nucleotides read TGTGCCAGCAGCTTGGCTCCCTCCTGGACTAGCGGGACTCCCAATGAGCAGTTCTTC. This sequence encodes CASSLAPSWTSGTPNEQFF.

This clonotype was seen at least ten times. The rearrangement links TRBV7-2 to TRBJ1-1; tentative D call: TRBD1 (5 bases). Per the germline V gene, CDR1 is SGHTA and CDR2 is FQGNSA. Trimming removed 3 bases from V and 8 bases from J, with 16 bases in between. The CDR3 loop spans 14 amino acids. In DNA form, the CDR3 reads TGTGCCAGCAGCTTCACACGGGGCCCCTGGGAAGCTTTCTTT. This sequence encodes CASSFTRGPWEAFF.

V usage is TRBV6-6 and J usage is TRBJ2-4; 9 bases line up with TRBD1. With 7 bases clipped from V and 4 bases from J, the junction kept 2 bases outside the gene matches. Germline CDR1 is MNHNY and CDR2 is SVGAGI (reference sequence). There are 13 residues in the CDR3. The CDR3 DNA follows: TGTGCCAGCAAGGGGACAGGGAAAAACATTCAGTACTTC. It encodes CASKGTGKNIQYF.

This clonotype has a handful of counts. The chain combines TRBV18 with TRBJ1-4; D is possibly TRBD1 (5 bases). The germline CDR1 and CDR2 sequences are KGHSH and LQKENI. The ends were cut back, 3 bases at V and 5 bases at J, with 10 bases in the middle. CDR3 length equals 14 residues. The CDR3 coding sequence is TGTGCCAGCTCACCCGGGGACCCGAATGAAAAACTGTTTTTT. Its translation is CASSPGDPNEKLFF.

The chain couples TRBV9 to TRBJ2-7; D ambiguous. The CDR3 has 16 residues. Trimming stripped 4 bases from V and 3 bases from J, with 20 bases between. Germline values: CDR1 SGDLS, CDR2 YYNGEE. The CDR3 is CASSPRLGDNLYEQYF. The CDR3 nucleotides read TGTGCCAGCAGCCCCCGCCTAGGCGACAATCTCTACGAGCAGTACTTC.

The rearrangement joins TRBV6-2 or TRBV6-3 to TRBJ2-1; D might be TRBD2 (5 bases). Germline CDR1 MNHEY, CDR2 SVGEGT. The V end was cut by 5 bases, the J end by 5 bases, with 16 bases between. This CDR3 has 15 amino acids. The CDR3 loop is CASSPLLTGNNEQFF. The CDR3 nucleotides are TGTGCCAGCAGTCCTCTTCTTACGGGAAACAATGAGCAGTTCTTC.